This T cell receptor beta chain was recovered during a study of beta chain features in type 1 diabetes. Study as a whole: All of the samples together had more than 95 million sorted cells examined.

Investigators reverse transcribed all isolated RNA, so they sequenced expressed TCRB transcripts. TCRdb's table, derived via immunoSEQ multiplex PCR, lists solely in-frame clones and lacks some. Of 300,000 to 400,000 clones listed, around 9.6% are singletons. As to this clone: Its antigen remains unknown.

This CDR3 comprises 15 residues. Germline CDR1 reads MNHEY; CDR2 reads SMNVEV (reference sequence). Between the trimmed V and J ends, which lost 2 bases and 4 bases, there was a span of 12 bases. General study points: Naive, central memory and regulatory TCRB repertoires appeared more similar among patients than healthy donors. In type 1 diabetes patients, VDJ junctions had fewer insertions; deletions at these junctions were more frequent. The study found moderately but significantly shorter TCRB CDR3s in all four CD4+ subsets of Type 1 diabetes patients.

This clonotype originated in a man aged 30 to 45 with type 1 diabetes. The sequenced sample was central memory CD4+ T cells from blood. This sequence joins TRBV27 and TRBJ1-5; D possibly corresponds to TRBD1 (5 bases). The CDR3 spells CASSLGGTVNQPQHF. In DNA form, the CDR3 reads TGTGCCAGCAGTTTAGGCGGGACCGTGAATCAGCCCCAGCATTTT.